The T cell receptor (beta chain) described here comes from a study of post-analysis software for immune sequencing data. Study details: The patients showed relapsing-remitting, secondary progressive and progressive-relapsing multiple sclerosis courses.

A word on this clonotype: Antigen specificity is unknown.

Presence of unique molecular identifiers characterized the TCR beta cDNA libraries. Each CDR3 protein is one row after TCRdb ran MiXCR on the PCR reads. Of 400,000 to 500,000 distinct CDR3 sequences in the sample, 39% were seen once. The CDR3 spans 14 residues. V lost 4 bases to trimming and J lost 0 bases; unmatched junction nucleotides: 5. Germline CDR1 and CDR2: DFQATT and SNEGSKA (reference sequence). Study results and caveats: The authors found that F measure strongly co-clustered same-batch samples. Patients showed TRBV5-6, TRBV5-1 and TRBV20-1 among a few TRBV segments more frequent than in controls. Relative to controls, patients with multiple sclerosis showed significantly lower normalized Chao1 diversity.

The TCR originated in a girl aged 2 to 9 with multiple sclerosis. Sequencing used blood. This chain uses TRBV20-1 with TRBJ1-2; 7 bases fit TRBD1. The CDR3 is CSATTGKANYGYTF. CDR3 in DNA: TGCAGTGCTACGACAGGGAAAGCTAACTATGGCTACACCTTC.